The clone carrying this TCR beta chain was seen many times. Its specificity is unknown. Thyroid ultrasound and orbital computed tomography, with clinical symptoms and serum thyroxine and TRAb, informed diagnoses. The data were taken from a study of T cells in Graves' hyperthyroidism and ophthalmopathy. This CDR3 has 13 residues. Germline V gene data show CDR1 as ENHRY and CDR2 as SYGVKD. V lost 3 bases and J lost 7; bases outside the gene matches: 4. Study results and caveats: Ophthalmopathy prediction by the model preceded onset by a median about 6.8 months. Blood held most thyroid clonotypes expanded above 0.001 frequency.

Authors of the study amplified TCR beta CDR3 regions from RNA transcripts. With the HTBI primer set, the TCR CDR3 went through a first round of RT-PCR. TCRdb analysed the multiplex PCR reads with MiXCR anew, one entry per CDR3 protein. The sample consists of roughly 570,000 distinct CDR3 sequences, 46% of them appearing once. V usage is TRBV10-3 and J usage is TRBJ1-2, with 8 bases identical to TRBD1. The sample comprised peripheral blood or thyroid tissue (not recorded which). This receptor was obtained from a woman aged 18-30 years with Graves' hyperthyroidism. In nucleotides, the CDR3 is TGTGCCATCAGTGATACGACAGGGGTTGGCTACACCTTC. Its protein product is CAISDTTGVGYTF.